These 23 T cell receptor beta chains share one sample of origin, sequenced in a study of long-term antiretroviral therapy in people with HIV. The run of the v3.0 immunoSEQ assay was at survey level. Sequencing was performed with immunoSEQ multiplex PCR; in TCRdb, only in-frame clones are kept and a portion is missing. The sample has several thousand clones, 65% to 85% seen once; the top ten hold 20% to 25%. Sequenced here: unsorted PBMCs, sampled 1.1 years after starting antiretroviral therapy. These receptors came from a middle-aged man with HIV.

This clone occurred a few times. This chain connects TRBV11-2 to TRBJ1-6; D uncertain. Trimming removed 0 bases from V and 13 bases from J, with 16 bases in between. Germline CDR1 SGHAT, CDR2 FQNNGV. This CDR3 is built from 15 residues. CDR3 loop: CASSLELAEGQPLHF. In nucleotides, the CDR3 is TGTGCCAGCAGCTTAGAATTGGCAGAAGGTCAGCCCCTCCACTTT.

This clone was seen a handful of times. CDR3 residues: CAISESPGRNSPLHF. In DNA form, the CDR3 reads TGTGCCATCAGTGAGTCCCCAGGGCGTAATTCACCCCTCCACTTT. This sequence joins TRBV10-3 and TRBJ1-6; D is possibly TRBD1 (5 bases). Germline loops: CDR1 ENHRY, CDR2 SYGVKD. The CDR3 spans 15 residues. V lost 0 bases and J 6 bases, leaving 9 bases between the germline ends.

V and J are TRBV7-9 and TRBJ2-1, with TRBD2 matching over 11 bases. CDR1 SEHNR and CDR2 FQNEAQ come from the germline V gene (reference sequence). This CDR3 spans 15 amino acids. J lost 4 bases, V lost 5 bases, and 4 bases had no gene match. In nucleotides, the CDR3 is TGTGCCAGCAGCACGGGACTAGCGGAATACAATGAGCAGTTCTTC. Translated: CASSTGLAEYNEQFF.

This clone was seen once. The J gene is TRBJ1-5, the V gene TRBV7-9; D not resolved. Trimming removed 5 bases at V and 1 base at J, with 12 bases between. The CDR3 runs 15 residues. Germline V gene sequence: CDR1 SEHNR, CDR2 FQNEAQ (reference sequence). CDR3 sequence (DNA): TGTGCCAGCAGCCGTGGGAGCTTGAGCAATCAGCCCCAGCATTTT. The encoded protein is CASSRGSLSNQPQHF.

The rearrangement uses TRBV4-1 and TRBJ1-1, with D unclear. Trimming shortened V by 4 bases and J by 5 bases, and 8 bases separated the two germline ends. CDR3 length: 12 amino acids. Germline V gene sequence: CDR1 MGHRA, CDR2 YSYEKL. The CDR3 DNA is TGCGCCAGCAGCCGACCCGGGACTGAAGCTTTCTTT. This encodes CASSRPGTEAFF.

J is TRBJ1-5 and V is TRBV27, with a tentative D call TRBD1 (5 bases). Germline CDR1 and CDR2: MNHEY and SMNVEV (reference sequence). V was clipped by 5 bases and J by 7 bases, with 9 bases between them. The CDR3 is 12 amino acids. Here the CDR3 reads CASSRGGQPQHF. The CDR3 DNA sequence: TGTGCCAGCAGTCGGGGCGGACAGCCCCAGCATTTT.

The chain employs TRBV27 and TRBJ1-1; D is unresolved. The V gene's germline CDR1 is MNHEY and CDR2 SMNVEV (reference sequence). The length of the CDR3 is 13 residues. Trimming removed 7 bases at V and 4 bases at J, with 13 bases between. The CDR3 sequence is CASTNSAGTEAFF. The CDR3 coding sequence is TGTGCCAGCACCAATTCGGCGGGCACTGAAGCTTTCTTT.

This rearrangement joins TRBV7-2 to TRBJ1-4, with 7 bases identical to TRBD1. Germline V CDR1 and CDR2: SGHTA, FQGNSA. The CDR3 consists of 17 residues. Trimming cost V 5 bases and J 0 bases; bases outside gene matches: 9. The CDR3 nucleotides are TGTGCCAGCAGCCTAACAGGGGACTTAGCAACTAATGAAAAACTGTTTTTT. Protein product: CASSLTGDLATNEKLFF.

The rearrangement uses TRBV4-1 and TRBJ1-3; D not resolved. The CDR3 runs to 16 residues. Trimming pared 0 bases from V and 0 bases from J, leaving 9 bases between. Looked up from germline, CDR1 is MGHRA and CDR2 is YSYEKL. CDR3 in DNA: TGCGCCAGCAGCCAAGAGGTCCTAAGCTCTGGAAACACCATATATTTT. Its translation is CASSQEVLSSGNTIYF.

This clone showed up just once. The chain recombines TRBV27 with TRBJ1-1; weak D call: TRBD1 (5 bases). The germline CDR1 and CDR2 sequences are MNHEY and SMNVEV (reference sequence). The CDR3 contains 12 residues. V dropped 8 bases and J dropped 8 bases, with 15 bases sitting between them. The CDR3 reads CASLGGSLEAFF. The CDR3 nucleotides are TGTGCCAGCCTTGGGGGGTCTTTAGAAGCTTTCTTT.

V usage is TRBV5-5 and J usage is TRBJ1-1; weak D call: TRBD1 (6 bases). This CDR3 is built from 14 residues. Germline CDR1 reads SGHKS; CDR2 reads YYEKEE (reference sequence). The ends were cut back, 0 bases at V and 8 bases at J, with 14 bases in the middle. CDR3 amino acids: CASSLVGAVTEAFF. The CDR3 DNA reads TGTGCCAGCAGCTTGGTGGGGGCTGTGACGGAAGCTTTCTTT.

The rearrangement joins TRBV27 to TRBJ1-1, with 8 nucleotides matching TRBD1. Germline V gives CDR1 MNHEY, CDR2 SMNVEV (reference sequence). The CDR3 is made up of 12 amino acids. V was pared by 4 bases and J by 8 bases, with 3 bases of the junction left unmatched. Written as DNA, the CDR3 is TGTGCCAGCAGTTCCTGGGACAGGGAAGCTTTCTTT. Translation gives CASSSWDREAFF.

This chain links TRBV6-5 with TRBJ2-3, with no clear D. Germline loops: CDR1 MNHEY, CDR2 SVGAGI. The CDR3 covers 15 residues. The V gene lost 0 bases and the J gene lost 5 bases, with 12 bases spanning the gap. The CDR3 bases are TGTGCCAGCAGTTACTCGGGTCTCCTCAGAGATACGCAGTATTTT. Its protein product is CASSYSGLLRDTQYF.

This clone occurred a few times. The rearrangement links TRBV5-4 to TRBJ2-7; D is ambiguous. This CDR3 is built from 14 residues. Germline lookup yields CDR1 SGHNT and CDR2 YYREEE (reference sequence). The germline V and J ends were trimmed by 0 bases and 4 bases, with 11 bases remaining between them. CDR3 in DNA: TGTGCCAGCAGCTTGGGGTTAAACCAGTACGAGCAGTACTTC. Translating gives CASSLGLNQYEQYF.

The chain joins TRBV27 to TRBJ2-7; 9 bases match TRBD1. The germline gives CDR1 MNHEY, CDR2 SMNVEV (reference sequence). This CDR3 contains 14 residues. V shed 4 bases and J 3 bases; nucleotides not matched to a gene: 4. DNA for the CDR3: TGTGCCAGCAGTTCCGGGACAGGGCTCTACGAGCAGTACTTC. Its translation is CASSSGTGLYEQYF.

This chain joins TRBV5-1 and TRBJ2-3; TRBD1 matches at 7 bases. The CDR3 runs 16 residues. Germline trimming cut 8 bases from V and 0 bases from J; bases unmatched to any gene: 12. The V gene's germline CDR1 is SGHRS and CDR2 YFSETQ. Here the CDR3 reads CASKGFGTESTDTQYF. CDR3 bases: TGCGCCAGTAAGGGGTTCGGGACAGAGAGCACAGATACGCAGTATTTT.

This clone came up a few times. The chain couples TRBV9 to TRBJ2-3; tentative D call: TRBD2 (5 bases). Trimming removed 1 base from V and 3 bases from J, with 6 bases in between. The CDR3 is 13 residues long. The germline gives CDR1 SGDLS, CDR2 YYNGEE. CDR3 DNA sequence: TGTGCCAGCAGCGTAACTAGTACAGATACGCAGTATTTT. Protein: CASSVTSTDTQYF.

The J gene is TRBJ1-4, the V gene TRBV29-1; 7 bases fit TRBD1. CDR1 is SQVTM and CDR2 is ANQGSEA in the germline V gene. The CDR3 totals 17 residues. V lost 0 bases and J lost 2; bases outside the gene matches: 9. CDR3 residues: CSVEEGGYGGTNEKLFF. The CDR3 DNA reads TGCAGCGTTGAAGAAGGGGGCTATGGGGGGACTAATGAAAAACTGTTTTTT.

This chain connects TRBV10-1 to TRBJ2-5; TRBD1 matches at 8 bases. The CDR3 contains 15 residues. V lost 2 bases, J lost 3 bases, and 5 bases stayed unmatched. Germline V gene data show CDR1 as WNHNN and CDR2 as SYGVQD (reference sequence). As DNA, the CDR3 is TGCGCCAGCAGTGAGGGTGGACAGGGCGAAGAGACCCAGTACTTC. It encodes CASSEGGQGEETQYF.

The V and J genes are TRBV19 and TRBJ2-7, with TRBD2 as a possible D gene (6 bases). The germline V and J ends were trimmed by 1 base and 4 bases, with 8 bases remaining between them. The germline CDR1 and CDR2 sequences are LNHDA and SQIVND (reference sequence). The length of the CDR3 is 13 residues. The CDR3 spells CASSIAGRYEQYF. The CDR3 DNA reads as TGTGCCAGTAGTATAGCGGGGAGGTACGAGCAGTACTTC. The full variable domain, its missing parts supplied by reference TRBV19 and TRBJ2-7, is DGGITQSPKYLFRKEGQNVTLSCEQNLNHDAMYWYRQDPGQGLRLIYYSQIVNDFQKGDIAEGYSVSREKKESFPLTVTSAQKNPTAFYLCASSIAGRYEQYFGPGTRLTVT.

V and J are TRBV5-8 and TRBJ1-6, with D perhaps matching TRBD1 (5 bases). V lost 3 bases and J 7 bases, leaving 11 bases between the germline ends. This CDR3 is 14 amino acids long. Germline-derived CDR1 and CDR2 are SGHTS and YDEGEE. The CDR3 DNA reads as TGTGCCAGCAGCTGGGACGGTGCAAATTCACCCCTCCACTTT. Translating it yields CASSWDGANSPLHF.

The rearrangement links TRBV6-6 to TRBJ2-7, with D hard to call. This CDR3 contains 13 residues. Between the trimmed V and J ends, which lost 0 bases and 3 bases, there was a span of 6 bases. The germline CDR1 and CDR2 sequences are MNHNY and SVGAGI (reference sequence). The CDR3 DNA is TGTGCCAGCAGTTACTCGTCCAGCTACGAGCAGTACTTC. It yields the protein CASSYSSSYEQYF.

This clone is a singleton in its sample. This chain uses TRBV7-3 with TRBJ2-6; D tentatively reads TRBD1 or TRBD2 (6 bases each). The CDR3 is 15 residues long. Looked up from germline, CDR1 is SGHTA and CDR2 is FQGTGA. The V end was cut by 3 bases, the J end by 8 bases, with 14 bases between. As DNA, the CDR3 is TGTGCCAGCAGCTTGGGGGGTAGGGGGACCAACGTCCTGACTTTC. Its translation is CASSLGGRGTNVLTF.